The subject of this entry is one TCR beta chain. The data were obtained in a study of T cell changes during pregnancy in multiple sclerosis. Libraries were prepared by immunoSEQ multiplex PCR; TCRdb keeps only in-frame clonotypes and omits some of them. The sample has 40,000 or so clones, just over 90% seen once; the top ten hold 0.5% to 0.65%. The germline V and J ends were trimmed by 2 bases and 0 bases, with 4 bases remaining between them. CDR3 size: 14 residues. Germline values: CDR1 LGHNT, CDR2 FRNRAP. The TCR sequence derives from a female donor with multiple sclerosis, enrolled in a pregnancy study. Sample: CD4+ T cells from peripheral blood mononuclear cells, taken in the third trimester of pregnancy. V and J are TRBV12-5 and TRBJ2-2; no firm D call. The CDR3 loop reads CASGLFANTGELFF. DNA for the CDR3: TGTGCTAGTGGTTTGTTCGCGAACACCGGGGAGCTGTTTTTT.